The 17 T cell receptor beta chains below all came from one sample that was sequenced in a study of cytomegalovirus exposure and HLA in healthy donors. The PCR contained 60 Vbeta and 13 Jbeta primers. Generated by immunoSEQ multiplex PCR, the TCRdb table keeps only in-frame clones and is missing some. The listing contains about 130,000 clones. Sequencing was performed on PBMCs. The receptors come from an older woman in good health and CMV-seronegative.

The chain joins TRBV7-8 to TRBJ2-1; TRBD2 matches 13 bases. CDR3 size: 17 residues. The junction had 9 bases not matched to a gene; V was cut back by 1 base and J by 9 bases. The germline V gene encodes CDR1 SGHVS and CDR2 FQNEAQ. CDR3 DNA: TGTGCCAGCAGCTTAGGGCGGACTAGCGGGAGTCGGGGTGAGCAGTTCTTC. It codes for CASSLGRTSGSRGEQFF.

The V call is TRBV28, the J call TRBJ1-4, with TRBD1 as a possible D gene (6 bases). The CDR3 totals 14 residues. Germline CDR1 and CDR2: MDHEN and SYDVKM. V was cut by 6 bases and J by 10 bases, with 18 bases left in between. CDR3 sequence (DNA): TGTGCCAGCAGAGGTGCCGGAGGGGGGGGAAAACTGTTTTTT. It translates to CASRGAGGGGKLFF.

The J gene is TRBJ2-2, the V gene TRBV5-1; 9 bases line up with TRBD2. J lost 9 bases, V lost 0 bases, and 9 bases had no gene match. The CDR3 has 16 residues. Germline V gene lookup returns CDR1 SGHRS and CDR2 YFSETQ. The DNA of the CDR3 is TGCGCCAGCAGCTTGGGATCTGGCGGGGGGGCCCGGGAGCTGTTTTTT. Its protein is CASSLGSGGGARELFF.

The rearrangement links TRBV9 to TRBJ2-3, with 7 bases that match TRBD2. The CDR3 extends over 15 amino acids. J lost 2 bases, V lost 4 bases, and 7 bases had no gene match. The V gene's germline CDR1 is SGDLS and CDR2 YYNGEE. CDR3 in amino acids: CASSPSGGTTDTQYF. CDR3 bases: TGTGCCAGCAGCCCTAGCGGTGGTACCACAGATACGCAGTATTTT.

This chain's CDR3 is CASSLTMTGGAGELFF. In DNA form, the CDR3 reads TGTGCCAGCAGCCTTACTATGACAGGGGGAGCCGGGGAGCTGTTTTTT. The V gene is TRBV9, the J gene TRBJ2-2; 9 nucleotides agree with TRBD1. The CDR3 totals 16 residues. CDR1 SGDLS and CDR2 YYNGEE come from the germline V gene. The trim removed 4 bases at V and 6 bases at J, leaving 10 bases unmatched.

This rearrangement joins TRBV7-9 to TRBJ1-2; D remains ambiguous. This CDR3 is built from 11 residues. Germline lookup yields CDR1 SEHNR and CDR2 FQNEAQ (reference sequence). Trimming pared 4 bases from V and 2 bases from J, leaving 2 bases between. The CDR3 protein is CASSSNYGYTF. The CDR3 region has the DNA TGTGCCAGCAGCTCGAACTATGGCTACACCTTC.

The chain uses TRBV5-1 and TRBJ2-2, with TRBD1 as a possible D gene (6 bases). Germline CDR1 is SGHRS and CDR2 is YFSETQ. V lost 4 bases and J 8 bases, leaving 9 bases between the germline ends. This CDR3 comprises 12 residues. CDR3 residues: CASSVGQGELFF. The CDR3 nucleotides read TGCGCCAGCAGCGTGGGACAAGGGGAGCTGTTTTTT. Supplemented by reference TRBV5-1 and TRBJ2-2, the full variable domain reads KAGVTQTPRYLIKTRGQQVTLSCSPISGHRSVSWYQQTPGQGLQFLFEYFSETQRNKGNFPGRFSGRQFSNSRSEMNVSTLELGDSALYLCASSVGQGELFFGEGSRLTVL.

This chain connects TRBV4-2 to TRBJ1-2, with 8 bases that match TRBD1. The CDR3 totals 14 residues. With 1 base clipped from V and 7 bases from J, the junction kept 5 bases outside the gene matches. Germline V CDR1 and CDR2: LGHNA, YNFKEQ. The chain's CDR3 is CASSQAIQGGGYTF. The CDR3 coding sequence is TGTGCCAGCAGCCAAGCGATACAGGGGGGTGGCTACACCTTC.

DNA for the CDR3: TGCAGCGTTGAGTCGCGTGGGGCGAATGAGCTTGGTACCTTC. It specifies CSVESRGANELGTF. This chain joins TRBV29-1 and TRBJ1-2; tentatively, D is TRBD1 (5 bases). The CDR3 runs to 14 residues. V was clipped by 3 bases and J by 14 bases, with 25 bases between them. Germline V gives CDR1 SQVTM, CDR2 ANQGSEA.

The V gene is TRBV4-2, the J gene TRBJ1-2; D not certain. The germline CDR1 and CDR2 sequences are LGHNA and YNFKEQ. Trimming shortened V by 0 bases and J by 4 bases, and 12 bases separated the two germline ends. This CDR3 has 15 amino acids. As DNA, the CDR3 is TGTGCCAGCAGCCAAGAACTAGGGTCCGGCTATGGCTACACCTTC. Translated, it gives CASSQELGSGYGYTF.

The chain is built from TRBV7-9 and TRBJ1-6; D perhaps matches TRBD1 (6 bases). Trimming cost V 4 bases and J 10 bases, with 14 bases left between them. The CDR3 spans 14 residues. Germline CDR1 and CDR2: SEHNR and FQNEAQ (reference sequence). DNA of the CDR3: TGTGCCAGCAGCTCTGGACAGCGGAGGTCACCCCTCCACTTT. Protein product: CASSSGQRRSPLHF.

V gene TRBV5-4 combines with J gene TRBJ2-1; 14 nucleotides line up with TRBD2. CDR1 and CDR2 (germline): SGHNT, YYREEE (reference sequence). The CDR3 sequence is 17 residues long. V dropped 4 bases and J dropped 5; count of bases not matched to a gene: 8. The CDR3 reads CASSGTSGSGNHNEQFF. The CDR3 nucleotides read TGTGCCAGCAGCGGGACTAGCGGGAGTGGTAACCACAATGAGCAGTTCTTC.

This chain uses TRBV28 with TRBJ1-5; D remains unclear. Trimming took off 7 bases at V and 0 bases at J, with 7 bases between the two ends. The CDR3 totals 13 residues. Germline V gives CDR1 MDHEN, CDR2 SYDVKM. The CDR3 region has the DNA TGTGCCAGCACGGTCTATAGCAATCAGCCCCAGCATTTT. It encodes CASTVYSNQPQHF. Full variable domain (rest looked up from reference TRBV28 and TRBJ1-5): DVKVTQSSRYLVKRTGEKVFLECVQDMDHENMFWYRQDPGLGLRLIYFSYDVKMKEKGDIPEGYSVSREKKERFSLILESASTNQTSMYLCASTVYSNQPQHFGDGTRLSIL.

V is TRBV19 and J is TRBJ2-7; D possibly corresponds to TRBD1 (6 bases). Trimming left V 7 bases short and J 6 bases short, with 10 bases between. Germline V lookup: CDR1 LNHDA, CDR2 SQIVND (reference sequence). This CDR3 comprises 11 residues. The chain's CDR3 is CASKGQLEQYF. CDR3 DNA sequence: TGTGCCAGTAAAGGACAGCTCGAGCAGTACTTC. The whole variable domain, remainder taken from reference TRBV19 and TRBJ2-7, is DGGITQSPKYLFRKEGQNVTLSCEQNLNHDAMYWYRQDPGQGLRLIYYSQIVNDFQKGDIAEGYSVSREKKESFPLTVTSAQKNPTAFYLCASKGQLEQYFGPGTRLTVT.

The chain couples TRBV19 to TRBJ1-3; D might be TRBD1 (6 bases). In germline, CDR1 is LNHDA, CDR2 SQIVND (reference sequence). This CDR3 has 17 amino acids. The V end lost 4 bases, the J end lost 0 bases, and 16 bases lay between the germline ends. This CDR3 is CASSTENDRISGNTIYF. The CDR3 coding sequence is TGTGCCAGTAGTACAGAGAACGACAGGATCTCTGGAAACACCATATATTTT.

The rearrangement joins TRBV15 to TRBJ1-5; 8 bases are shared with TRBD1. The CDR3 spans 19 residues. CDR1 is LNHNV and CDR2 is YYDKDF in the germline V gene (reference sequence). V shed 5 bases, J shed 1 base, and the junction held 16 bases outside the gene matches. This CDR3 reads CATSGGQGKITWSNQPQHF. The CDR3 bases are TGTGCCACCAGCGGCGGACAGGGCAAGATTACCTGGAGCAATCAGCCCCAGCATTTT.

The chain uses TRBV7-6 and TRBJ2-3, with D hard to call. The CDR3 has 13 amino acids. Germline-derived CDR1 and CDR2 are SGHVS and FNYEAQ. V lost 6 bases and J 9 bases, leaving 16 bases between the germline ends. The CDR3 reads CASRPHEAWTQYF. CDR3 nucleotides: TGTGCCAGCAGACCCCACGAGGCGTGGACGCAGTATTTT. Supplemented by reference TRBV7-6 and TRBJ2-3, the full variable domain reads GAGVSQSPRYKVTKRGQDVALRCDPISGHVSLYWYRQALGQGPEFLTYFNYEAQQDKSGLPNDRFSAERPEGSISTLTIQRTEQRDSAMYRCASRPHEAWTQYFGPGTRLTVL.